The entry below describes one TCR beta chain. This sample stems from a study of blood T cell repertoires in COVID-19. This CDR3 region has 15 residues. V was clipped by 5 bases and J by 5 bases; unmatched bases: 3. Per the germline V gene, CDR1 is LNHDA and CDR2 is SQIVND (reference sequence). Original data processing: Counts of nucleated cells, estimated from reference gene primer amplification, were obtained. The method was immunoSEQ multiplex PCR; TCRdb's version includes in-frame clones alone and lacks a portion of them. V, J and clone size are those of that table, while D and trimming were read from the DNA. The sample lists just under 85,000 clones; 83% were seen once.

The clonotype comes from a woman older than 75 with acute or convalescent COVID-19. Sequences were obtained from peripheral blood. The chain combines TRBV19 with TRBJ2-2; 12 positions agree with TRBD2. The CDR3 nucleotides read TGTGCCAGTAGTCGAGGGACTAGCGGGACCGGGGAGCTGTTTTTT. Translating gives CASSRGTSGTGELFF.